This TCR beta chain derives from a study of T-cell reconstitution after alpha-beta-depleted transplantation in children. This clonotype was observed a handful of times. Molecular barcoding with unique molecular identifiers was used for the TCRbeta library. TCRdb re-called the PCR reads with MiXCR, one entry per CDR3 protein. The table shows fewer than 95,000 distinct CDR3 sequences, with 12% occurring only once. The CDR3 length is 17 residues. J lost 5 bases, V lost 3 bases, and 12 bases had no gene match. CDR1 is LNHDA and CDR2 is SQIVND in the germline V gene (reference sequence). V usage is TRBV19 and J usage is TRBJ2-3, with TRBD1 identical over 9 bases. The source material was PBMCs from the stem cell graft donor, sampled from the stem cell graft. The source is a human donor who donated a stem cell graft to a child with inherited bone marrow failure. CDR3 in amino acids: CASSIPDRGRIEDTQYF. The CDR3 DNA sequence: TGTGCCAGTAGTATCCCGGACAGGGGAAGGATTGAAGATACGCAGTATTTT.